Listed below are T cell receptor beta chains from one sample, sequenced in a study of OX40 agonist ivuxolimab in advanced cancers. TCRdb's copy holds only in-frame clones and misses some; the assay was immunoSEQ multiplex PCR. Among 60,000 to 75,000 clones listed, nearly 90% were seen once. The specimen comprised CD4+ or CD8+ T cells sorted from blood, sampled in a trial of the OX40 agonist ivuxolimab. These TCRs come from an adult with an advanced solid tumor such as melanoma, head and neck, liver or kidney cancer. Each CDR3 is given with its conserved first and last residue. A D gene is named only where the DNA matches it firmly.

d_call,v_call,j_call,cdr3_aa
NA,TRBV28,TRBJ1-2,CASSSPGSRAGGYTF
NA,TRBV29-1,TRBJ1-1,CSVGDTMNTEAFF
NA,TRBV5-1,TRBJ1-4,CASSLAAGVDEKLFF
NA,TRBV19,TRBJ1-1,CASSARRFGAFF
TRBD2,TRBV6-4,TRBJ2-1,CASSAGGHNEQFF
NA,TRBV6-4,TRBJ2-6,CASSRFFLLNSGANVLTF
NA,TRBV18,TRBJ1-1,CASSPAVMNTEAFF
NA,TRBV6-5,TRBJ2-7,CASSYSQGKAYEQYF
NA,TRBV19,TRBJ1-3,CASNEQAVSGNTIYF
TRBD1,TRBV25-1,TRBJ1-2,CASSESRTAGGTYGYTF
NA,TRBV19,TRBJ2-5,CASSPGGEETQYF
NA,TRBV6-1,TRBJ1-3,CASNAWGENTIYF
NA,TRBV6-6,TRBJ2-3,CASRPRDSYTQYF
NA,TRBV29-1,TRBJ2-7,CSVGQGGNEQYF
NA,TRBV7-2,TRBJ2-4,CASSLTSNQNIQYF
NA,TRBV7-9,TRBJ1-1,CASSLSAGEVRAFF
NA,TRBV7-9,TRBJ2-3,CASSLGSGGSTDTQYF
TRBD2,TRBV5-4,TRBJ2-1,CASSFPRGGANEQFF
NA,TRBV6-1,TRBJ2-7,CASTPQGNGEQYF
NA,TRBV19,TRBJ1-1,CASRKQGLAEAFF
NA,TRBV10-1,TRBJ1-4,CASSDNEKLFF
TRBD1,TRBV2,TRBJ1-5,CARGGQEKNQPQHF
TRBD2,TRBV18,TRBJ2-5,CASSPRPGLAGVETQYF
NA,TRBV12-5,TRBJ1-2,CASGLAPRTGGYTF
TRBD1,TRBV28,TRBJ1-1,CASGPGGMGTEAFF
NA,TRBV28,TRBJ2-3,CASSHRDSHGTQYF
TRBD1,TRBV11-3,TRBJ2-7,CASSQDRGTYEQYF
NA,TRBV29-1,TRBJ2-3,CSVEENRAGPDTQYF
NA,TRBV2,TRBJ2-2,CASRGRSGELFF
NA,TRBV11-2,TRBJ2-2,CASSRGAGELFF
NA,TRBV18,TRBJ2-1,CASSPPIILGTRGYNEQFF
NA,TRBV27,TRBJ1-2,CASANNGGYGYTF
TRBD2,TRBV2,TRBJ2-1,CASSEERAGGLYGNEQFF
NA,TRBV27,TRBJ1-5,CASGFQGRSQPQHF
NA,TRBV11-2,TRBJ2-7,CASSPLARRGSYEQYF
NA,TRBV25-1,TRBJ1-6,CASSGNLYNSPLHF
TRBD2,TRBV5-8,TRBJ2-7,CASTPGAGGHLYEQYF
NA,TRBV2,TRBJ2-7,CASTAGSYEQYF
TRBD1,TRBV30,TRBJ1-2,CAWSVPGQGSNYGYTF